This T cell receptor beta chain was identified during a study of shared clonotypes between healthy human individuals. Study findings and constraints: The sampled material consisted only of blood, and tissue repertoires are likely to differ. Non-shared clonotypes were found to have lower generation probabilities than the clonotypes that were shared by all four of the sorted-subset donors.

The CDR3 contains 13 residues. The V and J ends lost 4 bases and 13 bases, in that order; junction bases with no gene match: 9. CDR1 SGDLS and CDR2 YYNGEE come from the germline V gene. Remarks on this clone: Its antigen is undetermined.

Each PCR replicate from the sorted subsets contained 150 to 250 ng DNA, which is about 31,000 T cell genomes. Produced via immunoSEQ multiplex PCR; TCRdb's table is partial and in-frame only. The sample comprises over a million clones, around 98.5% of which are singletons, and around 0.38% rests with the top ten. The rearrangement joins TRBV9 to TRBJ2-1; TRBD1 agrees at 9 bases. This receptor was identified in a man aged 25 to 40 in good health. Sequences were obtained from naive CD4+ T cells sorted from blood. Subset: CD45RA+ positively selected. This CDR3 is CASSPRQGESQFF. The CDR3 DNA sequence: TGTGCCAGCAGCCCGAGACAGGGGGAGAGTCAGTTCTTC.